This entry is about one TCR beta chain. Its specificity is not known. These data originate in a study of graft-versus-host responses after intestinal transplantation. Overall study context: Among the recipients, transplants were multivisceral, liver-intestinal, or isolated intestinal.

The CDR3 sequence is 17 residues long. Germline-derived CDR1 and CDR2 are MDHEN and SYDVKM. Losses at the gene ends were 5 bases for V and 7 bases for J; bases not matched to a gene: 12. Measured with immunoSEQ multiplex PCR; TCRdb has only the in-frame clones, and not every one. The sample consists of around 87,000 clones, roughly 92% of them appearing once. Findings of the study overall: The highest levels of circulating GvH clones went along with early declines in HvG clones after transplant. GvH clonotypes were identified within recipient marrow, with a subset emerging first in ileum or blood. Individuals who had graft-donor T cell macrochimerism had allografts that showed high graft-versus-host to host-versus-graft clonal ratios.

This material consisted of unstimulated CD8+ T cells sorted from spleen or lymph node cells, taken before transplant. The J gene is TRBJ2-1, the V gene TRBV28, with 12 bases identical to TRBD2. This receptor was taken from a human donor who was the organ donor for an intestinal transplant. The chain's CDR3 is CASSPHYTSGGWNEQFF. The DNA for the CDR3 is TGTGCCAGCAGTCCCCACTACACTAGCGGGGGGTGGAATGAGCAGTTCTTC.